This T cell receptor (beta chain) was identified in a study of cytomegalovirus exposure and HLA in healthy donors. Study-wide points: Rarity held for most TCR sequences, but there were some public TCRs that occurred in many donors.

On this clone itself: Antigen: not known.

CDR3 length: 15 amino acids. J lost 7 bases, V lost 5 bases, and 10 bases had no gene match. CDR1 LNHDA and CDR2 SQIVND come from the germline V gene (reference sequence). This PCR relied on a set of 60 Vbeta primers and 13 Jbeta primers. Produced via immunoSEQ multiplex PCR; TCRdb's table is partial and in-frame only. The table lists some 160,000 clones, over 75% of them singletons. Sequences were obtained from PBMCs. The rearrangement joins TRBV19 to TRBJ1-4; TRBD1 aligns across 7 bases. The source is a woman between 45 and 65 years old in good health and CMV-seronegative. The CDR3 here is CASSFRQGSPEKLFF. DNA for the CDR3: TGTGCCAGTAGTTTCAGACAGGGTAGCCCTGAAAAACTGTTTTTT.